This T cell receptor (beta chain) was sequenced for a study of CD8+ T cells in alopecia areata. Across the study: The drug, tofacitinib, lasted 6 to 18 months, followed by 6 months off drug. Points from the study as a whole: Whether baseline CD8+ expansion is linked to response remains uncertain, given a single nonresponder.

Extracted from the samples, RNA was reverse transcribed into cDNA to serve as the sequencing template. Clones were read by immunoSEQ multiplex PCR, and TCRdb kept only the in-frame ones, dropping some. The sample shows around 290,000 clones, more than 45% of them seen only once. Trimming took off 3 bases at V and 11 bases at J, with 7 bases between the two ends. From germline, CDR1 is SQVTM and CDR2 ANQGSEA. This CDR3 has 9 residues. Treatment: oral pan-JAK inhibitor, 5-10 mg twice daily. Details on this clone: Its specificity is not known.

The sample consisted of CD4+ T cells sorted from blood, taken at week 24, from a patient treated with tofacitinib. The sequence came from a human donor with alopecia areata. The chain recombines TRBV29-1 with TRBJ2-5, with D unclear. CDR3 amino acids: CSVETPQYF. The CDR3 DNA follows: TGCAGCGTTGAGACACCTCAGTACTTC.